This T cell receptor beta chain was sequenced for a study of control samples from healthy donors and cancer patients. CDR3 length: 17 residues. The V and J ends lost 4 bases and 0 bases, in that order; junction bases with no gene match: 6. CDR1 and CDR2 from the germline V gene are SGHDT and YYEEEE. Profiled with immunoSEQ multiplex PCR; TCRdb holds only in-frame clones, not every one. Found here are approximately 37,000 clones, around 90% of them singletons; the top ten hold around 3.6%. Sequencing was carried out using blood. The sequence derives from a woman between 50 and 59 years old in good health. V usage is TRBV5-6 and J usage is TRBJ2-5; the match to TRBD2 covers 13 bases. The CDR3 bases are TGTGCCAGCAGCAGACTAGCGGGGGGCAGGTACCAAGAGACCCAGTACTTC. As protein: CASSRLAGGRYQETQYF.